This T cell receptor beta chain came from a study of cytomegalovirus exposure and HLA in healthy donors. CDR1 SGHAT and CDR2 FQNNGV come from the germline V gene. CDR3 length equals 13 residues. The V gene lost 7 bases and the J gene lost 6 bases, with 13 bases spanning the gap. Use of 60 Vbeta and 13 Jbeta primers characterized the PCR. Measured with immunoSEQ multiplex PCR; TCRdb has only the in-frame clones, and not every one. The table has approximately 97,000 clones, around three quarters seen once. Points from the study as a whole: Across donors, most TCRs were seen rarely, yet some public ones were widespread. Associated with cytomegalovirus, according to the listing, were around 160 TCR beta chains. As a later analysis showed, a missense DCLRE1C variant was linked to trimming of TCR beta V- and J-genes.

Comment on this clone: No antigen is known for it.

The source material was PBMCs. The chain carries TRBV11-2 and TRBJ2-4, with no clear D. This receptor was taken from a male donor in good health and CMV-seropositive. CDR3 nucleotides: TGTGCCAGCATCGCCCCCGGGTCAAACATTCAGTACTTC. Translated: CASIAPGSNIQYF.